The rows below give T cell receptor beta chains drawn from one sample of a study of response to subunit inactivated influenza vaccine. TCRdb redid the calling of the RT-PCR reads with MiXCR, one entry per CDR3 protein. This table has around 200,000 distinct CDR3 sequences, under 15% appearing once. This sample comprised CD8+ T cells sorted from PBMCs, obtained 5 days after vaccination. The receptors stem from a man aged 50 to 59 who received an inactivated influenza vaccine. Both conserved end residues are part of each CDR3. Each record gives: D gene, V gene, J gene, clone size, CDR3 protein, CDR3 DNA. D genes are given only for firm matches. Rows give clone size only sometimes, using once, few, many, or a class for an expanded clone.

d_call: .; v_call: TRBV4-2; j_call: TRBJ1-1; clone_size: few; cdr3_aa: CASSPTIGTEAFF; cdr3_nt: TGTGCCAGCAGCCCCACTATCGGGACTGAAGCTTTCTTT
d_call: .; v_call: TRBV3-1; j_call: TRBJ2-1; clone_size: many; cdr3_aa: CASSQPSPPRYNEQFF; cdr3_nt: TGTGCCAGCAGCCAACCTAGTCCCCCTCGGTACAATGAGCAGTTCTTC
d_call: .; v_call: TRBV4-1; j_call: TRBJ2-7; clone_size: .; cdr3_aa: CASSQEPDLSSYEQYF; cdr3_nt: TGCGCCAGCAGCCAAGAACCGGACCTGTCCTCCTACGAGCAGTACTTC
d_call: TRBD1; v_call: TRBV7-8; j_call: TRBJ2-2; clone_size: .; cdr3_aa: CASSRLQGAPDTGELFF; cdr3_nt: TGTGCCAGCAGTCGACTGCAGGGGGCACCTGACACCGGGGAGCTGTTTTTT
d_call: TRBD2; v_call: TRBV11-2; j_call: TRBJ2-3; clone_size: .; cdr3_aa: CASSLRRGRDTQYF; cdr3_nt: TGTGCCAGCAGCTTAAGGCGGGGGAGGGATACGCAGTATTTT
d_call: .; v_call: TRBV7-9; j_call: TRBJ2-5; clone_size: few; cdr3_aa: CASSPGIVETQYF; cdr3_nt: TGTGCCAGCAGCCCGGGGATAGTAGAGACCCAGTACTTC
d_call: TRBD1; v_call: TRBV12-3/TRBV12-4; j_call: TRBJ2-1; clone_size: .; cdr3_aa: CASSSISGQGFWDEQFF; cdr3_nt: TGTGCCAGCAGTTCCATCTCGGGACAGGGATTTTGGGATGAGCAGTTCTTC
d_call: TRBD2; v_call: TRBV7-9; j_call: TRBJ2-5; clone_size: few; cdr3_aa: CASSLARTSNQETQYF; cdr3_nt: TGTGCCAGCAGCTTAGCGAGGACTAGTAATCAAGAGACCCAGTACTTC
d_call: .; v_call: TRBV4-3; j_call: TRBJ2-7; clone_size: .; cdr3_aa: CASSQDGDPYEQYF; cdr3_nt: TGCGCCAGCAGCCAAGATGGAGACCCCTACGAGCAGTACTTC
d_call: .; v_call: TRBV12-3/TRBV12-4; j_call: TRBJ2-3; clone_size: .; cdr3_aa: CASSVKEGPQADTQYF; cdr3_nt: TGTGCCAGCAGTGTTAAAGAGGGCCCTCAAGCAGATACGCAGTATTTT
d_call: .; v_call: TRBV6-2/TRBV6-3; j_call: TRBJ2-4; clone_size: few; cdr3_aa: CASQFGVAKNIQYF; cdr3_nt: TGTGCCAGCCAGTTCGGGGTTGCCAAAAACATTCAGTACTTC
d_call: TRBD2; v_call: TRBV12-3/TRBV12-4; j_call: TRBJ2-5; clone_size: .; cdr3_aa: CTFSPLGLAGALIKRTQYF; cdr3_nt: TGTACCTTCAGTCCTCTAGGACTAGCGGGGGCCCTTATTAAGAGAACCCAGTACTTC
d_call: .; v_call: TRBV11-3; j_call: TRBJ2-5; clone_size: .; cdr3_aa: CASSLAGPQGTQYF; cdr3_nt: TGTGCCAGCAGCTTAGCTGGGCCCCAAGGGACCCAGTACTTC
d_call: .; v_call: TRBV3-1; j_call: TRBJ2-1; clone_size: .; cdr3_aa: CASSPFGSLRSYNEQFF; cdr3_nt: TGTGCCAGCAGCCCGTTCGGGTCCCTTAGGTCCTACAATGAGCAGTTCTTC
d_call: .; v_call: TRBV6-5; j_call: TRBJ2-1; clone_size: .; cdr3_aa: CASSSGSEIHNEQFF; cdr3_nt: TGTGCCAGCAGTTCCGGCAGCGAGATTCACAATGAGCAGTTCTTC
d_call: .; v_call: TRBV12-3/TRBV12-4; j_call: TRBJ1-3; clone_size: few; cdr3_aa: CASSHGGSGNTIYF; cdr3_nt: TGTGCCAGCAGCCATGGGGGTTCTGGAAACACCATATATTTT
d_call: .; v_call: TRBV21-1; j_call: TRBJ1-5; clone_size: few; cdr3_aa: CASGDRGHSNQPQHF; cdr3_nt: TGTGCCAGCGGGGACAGGGGTCATAGCAATCAGCCCCAGCATTTT
d_call: TRBD2; v_call: TRBV20-1; j_call: TRBJ2-5; clone_size: few; cdr3_aa: CSAGTSGETQYF; cdr3_nt: TGCAGTGCTGGGACTAGCGGAGAGACCCAGTACTTC
d_call: TRBD2; v_call: TRBV12-3/TRBV12-4; j_call: TRBJ2-1; clone_size: few; cdr3_aa: CASSFTSGRNEQFF; cdr3_nt: TGTGCCAGCAGTTTCACTAGCGGGAGGAATGAGCAGTTCTTC
d_call: .; v_call: TRBV9; j_call: TRBJ2-3; clone_size: .; cdr3_aa: CASSVGGGGRTDTQYF; cdr3_nt: TGTGCCAGCAGCGTAGGTGGCGGGGGCCGCACAGATACGCAGTATTTT
d_call: .; v_call: TRBV4-2; j_call: TRBJ2-7; clone_size: .; cdr3_aa: CASSPGPLCRGTSYEQYF; cdr3_nt: TGTGCCAGCAGCCCCGGCCCCCTCTGCAGGGGAACCTCCTACGAGCAGTACTTC
d_call: TRBD2; v_call: TRBV25-1; j_call: TRBJ2-5; clone_size: .; cdr3_aa: CASSEFGGDETQYF; cdr3_nt: TGTGCCAGCAGTGAATTTGGGGGGGATGAGACCCAGTACTTC
d_call: .; v_call: TRBV5-1; j_call: TRBJ2-3; clone_size: .; cdr3_aa: CASLGTRAGDTQYF; cdr3_nt: TGCGCCAGCCTGGGGACCCGCGCGGGAGATACGCAGTATTTT
d_call: .; v_call: TRBV5-1; j_call: TRBJ2-7; clone_size: .; cdr3_aa: CASSPGGLEQYF; cdr3_nt: TGCGCCAGCAGCCCGGGTGGGCTGGAGCAGTACTTC
d_call: .; v_call: TRBV6-2/TRBV6-3; j_call: TRBJ2-2; clone_size: .; cdr3_aa: CASSYSTVYTGELFF; cdr3_nt: TGTGCCAGCAGTTACTCGACAGTGTACACCGGGGAGCTGTTTTTT
d_call: .; v_call: TRBV4-1; j_call: TRBJ2-7; clone_size: .; cdr3_aa: CASSQAEGLSGYEQYF; cdr3_nt: TGCGCCAGCAGCCAAGCAGAGGGTCTTAGTGGCTACGAGCAGTACTTC
d_call: TRBD1; v_call: TRBV10-3; j_call: TRBJ2-3; clone_size: few; cdr3_aa: CAISRDRSTDTQYF; cdr3_nt: TGTGCCATCAGTCGGGACAGAAGCACAGATACGCAGTATTTT
d_call: TRBD2; v_call: TRBV4-3; j_call: TRBJ2-3; clone_size: .; cdr3_aa: CASSPNSGRYFADTQYF; cdr3_nt: TGCGCCAGCAGCCCGAATAGCGGGAGGTACTTCGCGGATACGCAGTATTTT
d_call: .; v_call: TRBV9; j_call: TRBJ2-5; clone_size: many; cdr3_aa: CASSVAWGRETQYF; cdr3_nt: TGTGCCAGCAGCGTAGCTTGGGGGCGAGAGACCCAGTACTTC
d_call: .; v_call: TRBV3-1; j_call: TRBJ2-5; clone_size: .; cdr3_aa: CASSQTGDQYF; cdr3_nt: TGTGCCAGCAGCCAGACCGGGGACCAGTACTTC
d_call: .; v_call: TRBV14; j_call: TRBJ2-5; clone_size: few; cdr3_aa: CASSQGVKPQETQYF; cdr3_nt: TGTGCCAGCAGCCAAGGAGTTAAGCCTCAAGAGACCCAGTACTTC
d_call: .; v_call: TRBV28; j_call: TRBJ2-7; clone_size: .; cdr3_aa: CASSSGHLSPSYEQYF; cdr3_nt: TGTGCCAGCAGCTCGGGACACCTATCCCCATCTTACGAGCAGTACTTC
d_call: .; v_call: TRBV11-2; j_call: TRBJ2-7; clone_size: many; cdr3_aa: CASSLVPNEQYF; cdr3_nt: TGTGCCAGCAGCTTAGTACCCAACGAGCAGTACTTC
d_call: TRBD1; v_call: TRBV4-1; j_call: TRBJ1-5; clone_size: few; cdr3_aa: CASSQGGQSNQPQHF; cdr3_nt: TGCGCCAGCAGCCAAGGGGGACAGAGCAATCAGCCCCAGCATTTT
d_call: .; v_call: TRBV7-8; j_call: TRBJ2-5; clone_size: .; cdr3_aa: CASSLSSGVKETQYF; cdr3_nt: TGTGCCAGCAGCTTATCTTCAGGGGTGAAGGAGACCCAGTACTTC
d_call: TRBD2; v_call: TRBV13; j_call: TRBJ2-7; clone_size: .; cdr3_aa: CASSLRGGANYEQYF; cdr3_nt: TGTGCCAGCAGCCTACGGGGGGGGGCCAACTACGAGCAGTACTTC
d_call: TRBD1; v_call: TRBV2; j_call: TRBJ2-7; clone_size: .; cdr3_aa: CASSPGQGPGYEQYF; cdr3_nt: TGTGCCAGCAGTCCAGGACAGGGGCCTGGGTACGAGCAGTACTTC
d_call: TRBD2; v_call: TRBV27; j_call: TRBJ2-7; clone_size: .; cdr3_aa: CASSSMLAGGTYEQYF; cdr3_nt: TGTGCCAGCAGTAGTATGCTAGCGGGGGGTACCTACGAGCAGTACTTC
d_call: TRBD2; v_call: TRBV27; j_call: TRBJ2-3; clone_size: many; cdr3_aa: CASSLYGGAGTDTQYF; cdr3_nt: TGTGCCAGCAGTTTATACGGGGGGGCCGGCACAGATACGCAGTATTTT